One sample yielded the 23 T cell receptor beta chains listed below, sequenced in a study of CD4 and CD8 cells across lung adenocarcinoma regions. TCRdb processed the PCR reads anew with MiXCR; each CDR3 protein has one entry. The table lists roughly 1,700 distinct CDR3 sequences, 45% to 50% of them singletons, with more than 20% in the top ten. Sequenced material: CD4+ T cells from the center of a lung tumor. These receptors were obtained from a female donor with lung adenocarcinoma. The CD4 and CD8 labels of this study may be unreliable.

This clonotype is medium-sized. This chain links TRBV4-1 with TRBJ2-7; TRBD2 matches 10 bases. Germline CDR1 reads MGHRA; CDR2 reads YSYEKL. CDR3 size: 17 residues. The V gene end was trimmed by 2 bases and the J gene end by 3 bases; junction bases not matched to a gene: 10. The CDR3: CASSQTSGLAEHYEQYF. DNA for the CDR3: TGCGCCAGCAGCCAAACCTCAGGACTAGCGGAGCACTACGAGCAGTACTTC.

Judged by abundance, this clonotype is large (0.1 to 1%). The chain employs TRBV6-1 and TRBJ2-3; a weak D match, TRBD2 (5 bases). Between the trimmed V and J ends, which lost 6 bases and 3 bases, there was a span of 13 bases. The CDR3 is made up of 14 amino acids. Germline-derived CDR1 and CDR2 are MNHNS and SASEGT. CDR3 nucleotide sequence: TGTGCCAGCAGCCAGCGGTCCCCAACAGATACGCAGTATTTT. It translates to CASSQRSPTDTQYF.

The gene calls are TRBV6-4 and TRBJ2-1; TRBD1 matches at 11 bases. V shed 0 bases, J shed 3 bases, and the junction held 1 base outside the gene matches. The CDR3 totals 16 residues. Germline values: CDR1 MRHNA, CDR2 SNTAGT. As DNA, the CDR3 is TGTGCCAGCAGTGACTCGGGGACAGGGGGCTACAATGAGCAGTTCTTC. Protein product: CASSDSGTGGYNEQFF.

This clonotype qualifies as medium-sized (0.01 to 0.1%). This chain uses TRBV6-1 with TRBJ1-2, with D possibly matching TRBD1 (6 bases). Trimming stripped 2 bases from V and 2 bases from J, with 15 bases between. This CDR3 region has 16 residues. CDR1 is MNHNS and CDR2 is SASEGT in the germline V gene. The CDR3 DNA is TGTGCCAGCAGTGAAAGGGCAGGGGCAGGGAACTATGGCTACACCTTC. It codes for CASSERAGAGNYGYTF.

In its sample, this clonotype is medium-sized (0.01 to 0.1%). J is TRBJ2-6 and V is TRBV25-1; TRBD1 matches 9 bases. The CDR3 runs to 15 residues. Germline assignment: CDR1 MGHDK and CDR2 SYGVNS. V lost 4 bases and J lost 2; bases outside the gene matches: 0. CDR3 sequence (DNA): TGTGCCAGCAGTGGACAGGGGGCTGGGGCCAACGTCCTGACTTTC. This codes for CASSGQGAGANVLTF.

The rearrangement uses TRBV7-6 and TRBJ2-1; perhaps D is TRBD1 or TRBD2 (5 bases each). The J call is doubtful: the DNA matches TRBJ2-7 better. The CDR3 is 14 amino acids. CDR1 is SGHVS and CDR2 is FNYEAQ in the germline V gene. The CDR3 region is CASSFGTDAYEQYF. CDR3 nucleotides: TGTGCCAGCAGCTTCGGGACGGATGCGTACGAGCAGTACTTC.

The CDR3 DNA reads TGTGCCAGCAGTGAGGGAGGGGGCCTCATCTCCTACGAGCAGTACTTC. Encoded protein: CASSEGGGLISYEQYF. V is TRBV6-1 and J is TRBJ2-7; either TRBD1 or TRBD2 may fit D (7 bases each). CDR1 is MNHNS, CDR2 SASEGT, per germline. The CDR3 has 16 residues. The V end lost 3 bases, the J end lost 0 bases, and 15 bases lay between the germline ends.

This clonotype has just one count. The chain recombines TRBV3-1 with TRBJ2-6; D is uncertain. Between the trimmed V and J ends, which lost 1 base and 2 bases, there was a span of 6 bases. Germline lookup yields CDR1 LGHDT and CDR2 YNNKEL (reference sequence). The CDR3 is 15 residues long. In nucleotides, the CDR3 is TGTGCCAGCAGCCAAGGGGTAGCTGGGGCCAACGTCCTGACTTTC. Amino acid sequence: CASSQGVAGANVLTF.

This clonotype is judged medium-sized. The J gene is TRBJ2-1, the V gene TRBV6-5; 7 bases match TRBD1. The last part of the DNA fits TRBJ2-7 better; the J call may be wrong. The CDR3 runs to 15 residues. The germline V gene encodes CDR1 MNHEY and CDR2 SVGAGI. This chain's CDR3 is CASSFTAGGPYEQYF. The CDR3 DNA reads TGTGCCAGCAGTTTTACAGCAGGGGGACCCTACGAGCAGTACTTC.

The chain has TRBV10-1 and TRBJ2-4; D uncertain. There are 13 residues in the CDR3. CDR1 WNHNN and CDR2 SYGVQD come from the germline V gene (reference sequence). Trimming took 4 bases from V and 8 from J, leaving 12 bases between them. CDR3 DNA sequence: TGCGCCAGCAGTGTCCAGGTTGCAGACATTCAGTACTTC. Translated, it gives CASSVQVADIQYF.

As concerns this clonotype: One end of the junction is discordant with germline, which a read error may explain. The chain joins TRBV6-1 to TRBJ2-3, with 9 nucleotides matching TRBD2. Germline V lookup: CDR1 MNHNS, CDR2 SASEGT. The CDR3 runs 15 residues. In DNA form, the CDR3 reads TGTGCCAGCAGTCTAGCGGGAAGGGGCACAGAGACCCAGTACTTT. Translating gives CASSLAGRGTETQYF.

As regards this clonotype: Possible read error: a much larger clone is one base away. The CDR3 DNA reads as TGTGCCAACAGCCAACAGGGGGTTACTAATGAAAAACTGTTTTTT. Its translation: CANSQQGVTNEKLFF. This chain joins TRBV10-3 and TRBJ1-4, with 8 bases identical to TRBD1. Losses at the gene ends were 10 bases for V and 2 bases for J; bases not matched to a gene: 9. The CDR3 contains 15 residues. Germline V gene sequence: CDR1 ENHRY, CDR2 SYGVKD.

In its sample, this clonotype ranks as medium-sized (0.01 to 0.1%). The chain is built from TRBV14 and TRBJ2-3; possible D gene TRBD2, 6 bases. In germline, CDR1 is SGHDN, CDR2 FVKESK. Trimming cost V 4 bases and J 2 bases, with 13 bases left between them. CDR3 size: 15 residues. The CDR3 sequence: CASSPGTPDTDTQYF. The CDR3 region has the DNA TGTGCCAGCAGCCCCGGGACTCCCGACACAGATACGCAGTATTTT.

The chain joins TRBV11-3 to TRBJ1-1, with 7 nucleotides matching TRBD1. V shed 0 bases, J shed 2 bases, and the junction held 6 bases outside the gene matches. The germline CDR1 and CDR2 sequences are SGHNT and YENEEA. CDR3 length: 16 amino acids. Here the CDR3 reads CASSLEGGRVNTEAFF. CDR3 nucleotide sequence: TGTGCCAGCAGCTTAGAAGGGGGCAGGGTTAACACTGAAGCTTTCTTT.

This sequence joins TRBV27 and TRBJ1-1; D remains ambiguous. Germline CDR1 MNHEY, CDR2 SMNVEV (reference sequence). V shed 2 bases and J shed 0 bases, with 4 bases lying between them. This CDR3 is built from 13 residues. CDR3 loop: CASSLTLNTEAFF. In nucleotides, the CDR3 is TGTGCCAGCAGTTTAACCCTGAACACTGAAGCTTTCTTT.

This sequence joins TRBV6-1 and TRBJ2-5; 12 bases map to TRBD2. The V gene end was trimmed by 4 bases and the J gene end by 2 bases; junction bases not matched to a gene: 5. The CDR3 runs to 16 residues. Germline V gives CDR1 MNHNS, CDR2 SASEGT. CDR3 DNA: TGTGCCAGCAGTGCAAGGACTAGCGGGATTCAAGAGACCCAGTACTTC. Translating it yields CASSARTSGIQETQYF.

CDR3 in amino acids: CASSQPDTGVEQFF. As DNA, the CDR3 is TGCGCCAGCAGCCAACCGGATACAGGGGTGGAGCAGTTCTTC. This chain connects TRBV4-1 to TRBJ2-1, with TRBD1 identical over 7 bases. Germline-derived CDR1 and CDR2 are MGHRA and YSYEKL. V gave up 2 bases and J gave up 10 bases; unmatched junction bases: 8. This CDR3 has 14 amino acids.

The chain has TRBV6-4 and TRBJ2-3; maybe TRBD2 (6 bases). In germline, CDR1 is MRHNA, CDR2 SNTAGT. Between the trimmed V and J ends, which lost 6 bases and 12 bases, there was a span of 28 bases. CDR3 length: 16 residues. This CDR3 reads CASRGTGGRSKETQYF. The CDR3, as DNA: TGTGCCAGCAGGGGGACTGGGGGGAGGAGCAAAGAGACCCAGTATTTT.

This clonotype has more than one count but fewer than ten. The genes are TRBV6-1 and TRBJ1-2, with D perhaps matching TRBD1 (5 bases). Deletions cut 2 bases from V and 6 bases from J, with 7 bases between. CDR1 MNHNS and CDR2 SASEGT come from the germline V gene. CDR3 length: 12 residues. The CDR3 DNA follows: TGTGCCAGCAGTGAAAGGGGAAATGGCTACACCTTC. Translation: CASSERGNGYTF.

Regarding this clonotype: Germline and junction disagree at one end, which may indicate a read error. Here the CDR3 reads CASGAPGEDTQYF. CDR3 nucleotides: TGTGCCAGCGGGGCCCCGGGAGAAGATACCCAGTATTTT. This sequence joins TRBV6-1 and TRBJ2-3, with D possibly being TRBD2 (6 bases). Germline V gene lookup returns CDR1 MNHNS and CDR2 SASEGT. The CDR3 loop spans 13 amino acids.

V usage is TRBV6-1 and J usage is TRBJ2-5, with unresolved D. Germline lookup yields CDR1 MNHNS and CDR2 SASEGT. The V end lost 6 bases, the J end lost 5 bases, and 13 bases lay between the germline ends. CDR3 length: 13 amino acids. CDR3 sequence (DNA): TGTGCCAGCAGCTCGGCCCATCGGGAGACCCAGTACTTC. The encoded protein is CASSSAHRETQYF.

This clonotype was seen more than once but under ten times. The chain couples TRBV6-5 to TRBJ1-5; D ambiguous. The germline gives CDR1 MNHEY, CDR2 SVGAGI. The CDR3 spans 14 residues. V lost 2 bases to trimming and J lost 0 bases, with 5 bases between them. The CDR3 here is CASSYSYSNQPQHF. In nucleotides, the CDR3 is TGTGCCAGCAGTTACAGCTATAGCAATCAGCCCCAGCATTTT.

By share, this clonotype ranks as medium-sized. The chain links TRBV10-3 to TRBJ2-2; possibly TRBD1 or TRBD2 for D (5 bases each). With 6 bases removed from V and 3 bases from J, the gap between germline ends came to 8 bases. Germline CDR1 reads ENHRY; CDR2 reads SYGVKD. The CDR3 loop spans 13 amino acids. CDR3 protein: CAIRGEDTGELFF. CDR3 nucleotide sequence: TGTGCCATCAGGGGGGAAGACACCGGGGAGCTGTTTTTT.